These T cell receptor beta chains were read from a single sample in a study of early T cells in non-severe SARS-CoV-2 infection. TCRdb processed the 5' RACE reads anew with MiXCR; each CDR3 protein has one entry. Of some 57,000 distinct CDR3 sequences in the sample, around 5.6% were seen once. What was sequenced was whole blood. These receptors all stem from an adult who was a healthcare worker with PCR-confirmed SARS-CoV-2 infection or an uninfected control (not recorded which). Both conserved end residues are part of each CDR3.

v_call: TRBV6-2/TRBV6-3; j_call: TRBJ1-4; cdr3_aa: CASVGLRDEKLFF
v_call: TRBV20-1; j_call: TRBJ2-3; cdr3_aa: CSARDPRVDTDTQYF
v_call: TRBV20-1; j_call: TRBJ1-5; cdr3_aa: CSAAGRGQGSNQPQHF
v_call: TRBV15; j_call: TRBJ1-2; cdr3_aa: CATSRDLPTSGTF
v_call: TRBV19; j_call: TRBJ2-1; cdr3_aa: CASSIPIPEDLVVEQFF
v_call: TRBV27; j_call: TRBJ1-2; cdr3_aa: CASSPYPGTGGSNYGYTF
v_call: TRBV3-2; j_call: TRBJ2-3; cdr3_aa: CASRYAGKTGEMTPTDTQYF
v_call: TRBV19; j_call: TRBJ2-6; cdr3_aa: CASSILPGGITGANVLTF
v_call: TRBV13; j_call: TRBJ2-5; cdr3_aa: CASSVRLAGGETQYF
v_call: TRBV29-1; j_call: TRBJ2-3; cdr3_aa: CSVPPGGDTQYF
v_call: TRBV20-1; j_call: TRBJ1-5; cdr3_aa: CSAGLGSNQPQHF
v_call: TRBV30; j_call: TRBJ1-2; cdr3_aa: CAWQRSTIVRQVDGYTF
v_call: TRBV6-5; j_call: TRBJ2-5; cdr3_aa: CASSLNRVPPPQETQYF
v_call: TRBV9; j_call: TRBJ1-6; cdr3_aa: CASSANSKSSYNSPLHF
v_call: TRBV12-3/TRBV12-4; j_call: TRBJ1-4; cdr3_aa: CASSPEGGEKLFF
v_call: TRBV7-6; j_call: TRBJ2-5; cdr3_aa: CASSSGPAETQYF
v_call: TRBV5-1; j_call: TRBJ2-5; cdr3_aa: CAGSLEEETQYF
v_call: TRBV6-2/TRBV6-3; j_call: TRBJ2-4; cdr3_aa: CASSRDSRNIQYF
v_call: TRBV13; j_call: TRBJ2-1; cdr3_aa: CASTLGKGGNEQFF
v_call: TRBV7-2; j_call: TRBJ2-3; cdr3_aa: CASSLEQGRRTDTQYF
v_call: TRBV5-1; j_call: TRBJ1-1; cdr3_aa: CASSFEPVGMVNTEAFF
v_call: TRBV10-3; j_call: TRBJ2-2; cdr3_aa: CAIKRATDTGELFF
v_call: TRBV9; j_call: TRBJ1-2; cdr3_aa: CASSNARGRNGYTF
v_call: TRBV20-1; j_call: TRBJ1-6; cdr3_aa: CSARGLTGPELPLHF
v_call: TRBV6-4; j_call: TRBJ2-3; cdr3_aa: CASSGLAGTTDTQYF
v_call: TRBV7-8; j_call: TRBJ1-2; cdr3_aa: CASSLVTLGYYGYTF
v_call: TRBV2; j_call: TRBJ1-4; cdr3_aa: CASSEAPAGGFF
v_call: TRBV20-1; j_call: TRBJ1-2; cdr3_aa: CSATGADLGGYTF